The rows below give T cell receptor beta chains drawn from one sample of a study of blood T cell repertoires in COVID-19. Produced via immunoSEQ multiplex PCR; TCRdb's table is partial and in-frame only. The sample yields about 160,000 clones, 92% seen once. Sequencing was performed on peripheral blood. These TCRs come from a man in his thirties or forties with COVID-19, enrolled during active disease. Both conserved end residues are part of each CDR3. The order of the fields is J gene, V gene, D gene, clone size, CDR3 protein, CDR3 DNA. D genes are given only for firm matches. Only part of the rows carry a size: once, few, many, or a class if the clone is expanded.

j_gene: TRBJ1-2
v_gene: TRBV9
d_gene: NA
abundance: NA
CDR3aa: CASSVGQEGYTF
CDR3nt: TGTGCCAGCAGCGTAGGGCAGGAAGGCTACACCTTC

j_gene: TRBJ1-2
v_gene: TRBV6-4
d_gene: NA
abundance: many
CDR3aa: CASSDSNGIDGYTF
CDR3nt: TGTGCCAGCAGTGACTCGAACGGGATAGATGGCTACACCTTC

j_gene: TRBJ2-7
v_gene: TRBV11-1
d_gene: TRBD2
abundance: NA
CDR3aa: CASSQLGTSSSYEQYF
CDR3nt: TGTGCCAGCAGCCAGCTCGGGACTAGCAGCTCCTACGAGCAGTACTTC

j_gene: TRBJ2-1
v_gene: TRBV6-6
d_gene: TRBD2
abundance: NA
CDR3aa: CASTSGLAFDEQFF
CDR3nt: TGTGCCAGCACTTCAGGACTAGCGTTCGATGAGCAGTTCTTC

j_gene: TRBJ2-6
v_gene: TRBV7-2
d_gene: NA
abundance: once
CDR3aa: CASSVRRAGTSGANVLTF
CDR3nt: TGTGCCAGCAGCGTCCGCCGTGCGGGCACATCTGGGGCCAACGTCCTGACTTTC

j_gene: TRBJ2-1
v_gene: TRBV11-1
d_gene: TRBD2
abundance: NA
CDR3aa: CASSVWTSRTYNEQFF
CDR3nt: TGTGCCAGCAGCGTATGGACTAGCAGGACTTACAATGAGCAGTTCTTC

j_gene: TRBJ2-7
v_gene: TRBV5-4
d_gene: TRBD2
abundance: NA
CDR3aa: CASSLGGVKAGLGYEQYF
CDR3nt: TGTGCCAGCAGCTTGGGTGGTGTGAAAGCGGGGCTAGGCTACGAGCAGTACTTC

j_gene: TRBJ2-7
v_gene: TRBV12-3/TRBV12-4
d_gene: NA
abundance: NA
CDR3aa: CATSLDEGEQYF
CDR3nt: TGTGCCACCTCCTTAGACGAGGGCGAGCAGTACTTC

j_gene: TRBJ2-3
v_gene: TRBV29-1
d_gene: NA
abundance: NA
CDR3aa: CSVDSQGGTQYF
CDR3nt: TGCAGCGTTGATTCCCAGGGAGGTACGCAGTATTTT

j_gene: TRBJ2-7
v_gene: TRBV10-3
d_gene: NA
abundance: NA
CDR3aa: CAISESGLKGTYEQYF
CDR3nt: TGTGCCATCAGTGAGTCTGGACTCAAAGGCACCTACGAGCAGTACTTC

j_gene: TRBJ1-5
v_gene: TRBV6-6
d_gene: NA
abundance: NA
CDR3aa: CASSPRGEDQPQHF
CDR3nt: TGTGCCAGCAGCCCCAGGGGCGAGGATCAGCCCCAGCATTTT

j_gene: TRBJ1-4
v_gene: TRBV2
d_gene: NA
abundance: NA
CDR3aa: CASSVEVTGYEKLFF
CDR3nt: TGTGCCAGCAGTGTCGAGGTCACAGGGTATGAAAAACTGTTTTTT

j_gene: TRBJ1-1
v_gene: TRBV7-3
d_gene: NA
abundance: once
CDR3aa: CASSRTYNAEAFF
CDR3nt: TGTGCCAGCAGCCGAACATATAACGCTGAAGCTTTCTTT

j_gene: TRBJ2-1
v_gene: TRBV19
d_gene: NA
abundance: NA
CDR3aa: CASRREDEQFF
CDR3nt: TGTGCCAGTAGAAGGGAGGATGAGCAGTTCTTC

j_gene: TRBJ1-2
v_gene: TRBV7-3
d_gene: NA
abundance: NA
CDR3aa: CASSPKGGGYYGYTF
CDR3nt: TGTGCCAGCAGCCCCAAAGGGGGAGGGTACTATGGCTACACCTTC

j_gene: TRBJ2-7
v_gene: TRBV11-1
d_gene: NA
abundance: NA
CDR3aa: CASSPNPGIYEQYF
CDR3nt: TGTGCCAGCAGCCCTAACCCAGGGATCTACGAGCAGTACTTC

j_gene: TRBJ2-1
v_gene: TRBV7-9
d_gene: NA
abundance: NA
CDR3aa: CASSIPGLLSYNEQFF
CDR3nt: TGTGCCAGCAGCATACCCGGACTGCTGTCCTACAATGAGCAGTTCTTC

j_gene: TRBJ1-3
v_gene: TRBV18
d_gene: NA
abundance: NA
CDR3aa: CASSPPLTRQLSGNTIYF
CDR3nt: TGTGCCAGCTCACCACCGTTGACACGACAACTCTCTGGAAACACCATATATTTT

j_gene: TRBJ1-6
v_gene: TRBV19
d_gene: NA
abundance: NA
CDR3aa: CASSIGDFGNSPLHF
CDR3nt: TGTGCCAGTAGTATTGGGGACTTCGGGAATTCACCCCTCCACTTT

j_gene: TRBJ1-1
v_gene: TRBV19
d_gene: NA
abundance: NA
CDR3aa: CASSLWLAAEAFF
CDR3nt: TGTGCCAGTAGTCTGTGGCTGGCTGCTGAAGCTTTCTTT

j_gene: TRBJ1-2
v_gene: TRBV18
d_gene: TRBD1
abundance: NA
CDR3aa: CASSPIAGTDTDYGYTF
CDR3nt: TGTGCCAGCTCTCCGATAGCTGGGACAGACACAGACTATGGCTACACCTTC

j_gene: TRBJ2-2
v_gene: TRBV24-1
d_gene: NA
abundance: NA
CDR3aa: CATSDRTLTPTNTGELFF
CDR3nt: TGTGCCACCAGTGACCGTACACTGACACCGACGAACACCGGGGAGCTGTTTTTT

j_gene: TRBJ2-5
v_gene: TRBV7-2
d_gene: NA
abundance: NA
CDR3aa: CASSLGHGQETQYF
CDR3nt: TGTGCCAGCAGCTTAGGACATGGCCAAGAGACCCAGTACTTC

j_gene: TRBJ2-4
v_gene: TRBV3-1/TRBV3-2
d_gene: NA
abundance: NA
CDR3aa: CASSQGLEGGNIQYF
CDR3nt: TGTGCCAGCAGCCAAGGGTTAGAGGGTGGGAACATTCAGTACTTC

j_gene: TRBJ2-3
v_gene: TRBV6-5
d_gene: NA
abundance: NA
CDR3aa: CASIRGSSTDTQYF
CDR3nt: TGTGCCAGCATCAGGGGCAGTAGCACAGATACGCAGTATTTT